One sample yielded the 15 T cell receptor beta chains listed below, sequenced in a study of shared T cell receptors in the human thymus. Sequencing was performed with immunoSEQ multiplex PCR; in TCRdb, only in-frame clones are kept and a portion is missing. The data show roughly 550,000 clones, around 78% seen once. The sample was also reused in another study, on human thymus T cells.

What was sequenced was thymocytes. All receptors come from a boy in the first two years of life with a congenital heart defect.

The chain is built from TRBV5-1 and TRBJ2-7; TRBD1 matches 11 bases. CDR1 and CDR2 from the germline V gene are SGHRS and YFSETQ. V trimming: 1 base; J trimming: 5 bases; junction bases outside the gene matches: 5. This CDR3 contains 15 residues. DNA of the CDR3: TGCGCCAGCAGCTTGTGGACAGGGGGCGGGAACGAGCAGTACTTC. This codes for CASSLWTGGGNEQYF.

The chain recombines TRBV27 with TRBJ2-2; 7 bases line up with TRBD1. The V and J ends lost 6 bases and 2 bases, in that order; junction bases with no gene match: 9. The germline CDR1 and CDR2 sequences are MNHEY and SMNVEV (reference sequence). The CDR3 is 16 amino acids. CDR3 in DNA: TGTGCCAGCAGGGAACCGGGACAGCTTAACACCGGGGAGCTGTTTTTT. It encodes CASREPGQLNTGELFF.

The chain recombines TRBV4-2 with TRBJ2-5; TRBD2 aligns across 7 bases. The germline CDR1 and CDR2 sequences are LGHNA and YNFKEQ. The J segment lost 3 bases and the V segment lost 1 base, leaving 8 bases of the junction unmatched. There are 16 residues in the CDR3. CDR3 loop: CASSQGLPGGEETQYF. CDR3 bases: TGTGCCAGCAGCCAAGGTTTGCCTGGGGGGGAAGAGACCCAGTACTTC.

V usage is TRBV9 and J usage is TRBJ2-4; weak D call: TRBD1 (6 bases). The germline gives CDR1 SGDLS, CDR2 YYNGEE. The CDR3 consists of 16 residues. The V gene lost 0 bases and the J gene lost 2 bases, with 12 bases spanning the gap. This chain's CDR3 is CASSVEDGGPKNIQYF. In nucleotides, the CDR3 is TGTGCCAGCAGCGTAGAGGATGGGGGCCCCAAAAACATTCAGTACTTC.

CDR3 DNA: TGTGCCAGCAGACCACAGGGGGCGCGCTCCTACGAGCAGTACTTC. It is translated as CASRPQGARSYEQYF. The V call is TRBV28, the J call TRBJ2-7; 9 bases are a match to TRBD1. Trimming took 6 bases from V and 0 from J; bases not matched to a gene: 6. The CDR3 runs 15 residues. CDR1 MDHEN and CDR2 SYDVKM come from the germline V gene. The complete variable domain, with remaining parts taken from reference TRBV28 and TRBJ2-7, reads DVKVTQSSRYLVKRTGEKVFLECVQDMDHENMFWYRQDPGLGLRLIYFSYDVKMKEKGDIPEGYSVSREKKERFSLILESASTNQTSMYLCASRPQGARSYEQYFGPGTRLTVT.

The CDR3 DNA reads as TGTGCCAGCAGTTACTCGGGACACAACCAAGAGACCCAGTACTTC. The encoded protein is CASSYSGHNQETQYF. The genes are TRBV6-5 and TRBJ2-5; the D gene is possibly TRBD1 (6 bases). This CDR3 region has 15 residues. The ends were cut back, 0 bases at V and 0 bases at J, with 8 bases in the middle. CDR1 and CDR2 (germline): MNHEY, SVGAGI.

The CDR3 is CASSIKGGPYNEQFF. CDR3 in DNA: TGTGCCAGTAGTATAAAGGGAGGGCCCTACAATGAGCAGTTCTTC. This sequence joins TRBV19 and TRBJ2-1, with TRBD2 matching over 7 bases. Unmatched junction bases numbered 3, after V lost 2 bases and J lost 2 bases. Per the germline V gene, CDR1 is LNHDA and CDR2 is SQIVND (reference sequence). CDR3 length equals 15 residues.

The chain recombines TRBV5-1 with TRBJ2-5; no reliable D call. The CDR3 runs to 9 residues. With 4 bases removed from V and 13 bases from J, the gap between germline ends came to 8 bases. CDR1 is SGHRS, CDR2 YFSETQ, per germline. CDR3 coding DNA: TGCGCCAGCAGCCCGCCCAGGTACTTC. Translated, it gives CASSPPRYF.

CDR3 sequence: CASSFDPSSYEQYF. CDR3 nucleotide sequence: TGTGCCAGCAGTTTTGATCCCAGCTCCTACGAGCAGTACTTC. This chain joins TRBV27 and TRBJ2-7, with D unclear. Germline values: CDR1 MNHEY, CDR2 SMNVEV (reference sequence). There are 14 residues in the CDR3. Trimming took 3 bases from V and 0 from J, leaving 9 bases between them.

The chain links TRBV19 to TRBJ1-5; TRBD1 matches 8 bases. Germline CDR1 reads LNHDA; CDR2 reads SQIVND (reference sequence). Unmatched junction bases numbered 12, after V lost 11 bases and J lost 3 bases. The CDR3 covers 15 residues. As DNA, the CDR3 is TGTGCCGTAAGCCGGGACAGGAGAGTCAATCAGCCCCAGCATTTT. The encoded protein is CAVSRDRRVNQPQHF.

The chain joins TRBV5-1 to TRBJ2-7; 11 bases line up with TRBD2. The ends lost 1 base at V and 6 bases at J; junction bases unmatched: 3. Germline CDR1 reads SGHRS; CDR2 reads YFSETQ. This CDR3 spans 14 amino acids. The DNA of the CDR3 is TGCGCCAGCAGCTTGAAACTAGCGGGAGCCGAGCAGTACTTC. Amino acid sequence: CASSLKLAGAEQYF.

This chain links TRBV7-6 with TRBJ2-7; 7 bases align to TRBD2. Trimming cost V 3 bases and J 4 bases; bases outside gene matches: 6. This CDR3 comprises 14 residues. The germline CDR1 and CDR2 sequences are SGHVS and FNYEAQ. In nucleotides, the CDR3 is TGTGCCAGCAGCTTTCGACTAGCCGGTTACGAGCAGTACTTC. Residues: CASSFRLAGYEQYF.

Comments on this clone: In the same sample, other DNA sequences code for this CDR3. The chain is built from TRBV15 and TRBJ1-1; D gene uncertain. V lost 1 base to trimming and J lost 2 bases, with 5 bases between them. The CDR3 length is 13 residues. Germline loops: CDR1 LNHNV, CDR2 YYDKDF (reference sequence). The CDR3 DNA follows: TGTGCCACCAGCAGAGTGAGAAACACTGAAGCTTTCTTT. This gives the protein CATSRVRNTEAFF.

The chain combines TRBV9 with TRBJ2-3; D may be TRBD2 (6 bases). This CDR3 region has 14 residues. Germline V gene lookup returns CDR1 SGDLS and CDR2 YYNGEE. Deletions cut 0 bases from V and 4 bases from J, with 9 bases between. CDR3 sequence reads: CASSVGLEADTQYF. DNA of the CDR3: TGTGCCAGCAGCGTAGGACTAGAGGCAGATACGCAGTATTTT.

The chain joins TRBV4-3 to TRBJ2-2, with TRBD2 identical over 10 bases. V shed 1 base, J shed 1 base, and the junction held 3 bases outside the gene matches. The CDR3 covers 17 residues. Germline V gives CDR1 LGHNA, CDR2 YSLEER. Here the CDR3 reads CASSQAPSGRNTGELFF. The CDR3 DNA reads TGCGCCAGCAGCCAAGCCCCTAGCGGGAGGAACACCGGGGAGCTGTTTTTT.